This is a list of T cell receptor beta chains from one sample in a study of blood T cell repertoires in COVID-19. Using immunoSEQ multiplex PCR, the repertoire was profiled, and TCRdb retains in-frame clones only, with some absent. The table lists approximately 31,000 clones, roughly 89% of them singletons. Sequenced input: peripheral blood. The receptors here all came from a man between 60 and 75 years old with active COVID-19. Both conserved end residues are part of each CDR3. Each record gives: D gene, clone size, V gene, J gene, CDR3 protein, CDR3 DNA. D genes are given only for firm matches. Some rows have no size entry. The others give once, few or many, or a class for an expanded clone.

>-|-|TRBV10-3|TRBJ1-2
CAISEPTSGTPTPYGYTF
TGTGCCATCAGTGAGCCAACGTCAGGGACTCCTACTCCTTATGGCTACACCTTC
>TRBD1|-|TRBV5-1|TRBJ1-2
CASSRPTGGEGYTF
TGCGCCAGCAGCAGACCCACAGGGGGGGAAGGCTACACCTTC
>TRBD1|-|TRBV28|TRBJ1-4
CASSFGTGVEKLFF
TGTGCCAGCAGTTTCGGGACAGGGGTGGAAAAACTGTTTTTT
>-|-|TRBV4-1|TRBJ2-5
CASSQHREETQYF
TGCGCCAGCAGCCAACACAGAGAAGAGACCCAGTACTTC
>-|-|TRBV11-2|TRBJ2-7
CASSYLYRGTYEQYF
TGTGCCAGCAGTTATCTCTACCGGGGTACCTACGAGCAGTACTTC
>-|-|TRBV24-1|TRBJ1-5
CATSESQGYQPQHF
TGTGCCACCAGTGAGTCTCAGGGTTATCAGCCCCAGCATTTT
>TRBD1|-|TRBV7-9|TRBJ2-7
CASSYGQGDQQYF
TGTGCCAGCAGCTATGGACAGGGGGACCAGCAGTACTTC
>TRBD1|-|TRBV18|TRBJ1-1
CASSPGTGNSEAFF
TGTGCCAGCTCACCAGGGACAGGGAACTCTGAAGCTTTCTTT
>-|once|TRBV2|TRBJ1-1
CASSVQGNTEAFF
TGTGCCAGCAGTGTACAGGGGAACACTGAAGCTTTCTTT
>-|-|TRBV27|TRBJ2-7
CASSSTGLYEQYF
TGTGCCAGCAGTTCAACGGGACTTTACGAGCAGTACTTC
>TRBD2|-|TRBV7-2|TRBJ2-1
CASSSRRTSGGFSYNEQFF
TGTGCCAGCAGCTCCCGTCGGACTAGCGGGGGGTTCTCCTACAATGAGCAGTTCTTC
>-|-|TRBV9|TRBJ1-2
CASSVAAQSYGYTF
TGTGCCAGCAGCGTAGCTGCACAGAGCTATGGCTACACCTTC
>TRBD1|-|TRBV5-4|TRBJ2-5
CASSSRDREETQYF
TGTGCCAGCAGCAGCCGTGACAGGGAAGAGACCCAGTACTTC
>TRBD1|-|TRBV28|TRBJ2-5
CAASPPDRGGKTQYF
TGTGCCGCCTCACCTCCAGACAGGGGAGGAAAGACCCAGTACTTC
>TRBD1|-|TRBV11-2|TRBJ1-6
CASSLRTGGGSPLHF
TGTGCCAGCAGCTTAAGGACAGGGGGGGGTTCACCCCTCCACTTT
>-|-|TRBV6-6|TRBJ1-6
CASSPYEIRENNSPLHF
TGTGCCAGCAGTCCGTATGAAATCCGAGAAAATAATTCACCCCTCCACTTT
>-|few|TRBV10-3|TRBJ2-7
CATTDPAGASYEQYF
TGTGCCACCACCGACCCGGCAGGGGCCTCCTACGAGCAGTACTTC
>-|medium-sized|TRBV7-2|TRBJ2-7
CASSFLRGSEQYF
TGTGCCAGCAGCTTTTTGAGGGGGAGCGAGCAGTACTTC
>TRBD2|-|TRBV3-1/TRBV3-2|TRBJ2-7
CASRLAGGYEQYF
TGTGCCAGCAGACTAGCGGGGGGCTACGAGCAGTACTTC
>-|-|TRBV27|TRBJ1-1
CASSLSRGTEAFF
TGTGCCAGCAGTTTATCGAGGGGGACTGAAGCTTTCTTT
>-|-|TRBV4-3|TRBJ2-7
CASSQDRGLRSYEQYF
TGCGCCAGCAGCCAAGATCGGGGACTCCGCTCCTACGAGCAGTACTTC
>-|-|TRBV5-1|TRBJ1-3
CASSLFEGNTIYF
TGCGCCAGCAGCTTGTTTGAGGGAAACACCATATATTTT
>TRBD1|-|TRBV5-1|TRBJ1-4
CASSPTGDLSEKLFF
TGCGCCAGCAGCCCCACAGGGGACTTGAGTGAAAAACTGTTTTTT
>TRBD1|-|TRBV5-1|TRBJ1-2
CASNDPGQGIGYTF
TGCGCCAGCAACGATCCGGGACAGGGAATAGGCTACACCTTC
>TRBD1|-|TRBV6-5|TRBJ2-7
CASSWEDRGYEQYF
TGTGCCAGCAGTTGGGAGGACAGGGGCTACGAGCAGTACTTC
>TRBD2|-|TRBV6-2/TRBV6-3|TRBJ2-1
CASSTSGGLAGGPRSYNEQFF
TGTGCCAGCAGTACATCCGGGGGACTAGCGGGGGGGCCCCGCTCCTACAATGAGCAGTTCTTC
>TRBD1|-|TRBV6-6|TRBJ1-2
CASSPGQGTTYGYTF
TGTGCCAGCAGCCCGGGACAGGGCACCACCTATGGCTACACCTTC
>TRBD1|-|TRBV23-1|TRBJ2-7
CASSQQGDRGLDEQYF
TGCGCCAGCAGCCAACAAGGGGACAGGGGACTCGACGAGCAGTACTTC
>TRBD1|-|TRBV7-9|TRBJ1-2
CASSPRTGPGTYGYTF
TGTGCCAGCAGCCCAAGGACAGGGCCGGGGACTTATGGCTACACCTTC
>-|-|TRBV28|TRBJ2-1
CASSLSAGTSYNEQFF
TGTGCCAGCAGTTTATCGGCGGGGACCTCCTACAATGAGCAGTTCTTC
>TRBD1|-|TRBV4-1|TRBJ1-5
CASSQASGGGFNQPQHF
TGCGCCAGCAGCCAAGCCTCCGGAGGGGGCTTCAATCAGCCCCAGCATTTT
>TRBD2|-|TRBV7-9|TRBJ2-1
CASSLVAGGLSYNEQFF
TGTGCCAGCAGCTTAGTAGCGGGGGGGCTTTCCTACAATGAGCAGTTCTTC
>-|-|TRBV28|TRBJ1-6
CASSFEGRAITNSPLHF
TGTGCCAGCAGTTTTGAAGGTCGAGCGATCACTAATTCACCCCTCCACTTT
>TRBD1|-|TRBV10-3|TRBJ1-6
CATGGQENSPLHF
TGTGCCACCGGGGGACAGGAAAATTCACCCCTCCACTTT
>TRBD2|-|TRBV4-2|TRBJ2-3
CASSHAAGSTDTQYF
TGTGCCAGCAGCCATGCAGCGGGGAGCACAGATACGCAGTATTTT
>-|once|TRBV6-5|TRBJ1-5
CASYPGNRAQPQHF
TGTGCTTCCTATCCGGGAAACAGGGCTCAGCCCCAGCATTTT
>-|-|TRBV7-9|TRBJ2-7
CASSLARGQQYF
TGTGCCAGCAGCTTAGCAAGAGGGCAGCAGTACTTC
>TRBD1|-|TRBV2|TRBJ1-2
CASSLKWRQGANGYTF
TGTGCCAGCAGTCTGAAATGGCGACAGGGGGCTAATGGCTACACCTTC
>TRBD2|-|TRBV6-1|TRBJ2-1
CASSEQLAGAGEQFF
TGTGCCAGCAGTGAACAGCTAGCGGGGGCGGGTGAGCAGTTCTTC
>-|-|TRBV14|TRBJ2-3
CASSQGRTDTQYF
TGTGCCAGCAGCCAGGGGCGCACAGATACGCAGTATTTT
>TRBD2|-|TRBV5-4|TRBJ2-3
CASSLALAGGPRTQYF
TGTGCCAGCAGCTTGGCCCTCGCGGGGGGTCCCCGGACGCAGTATTTT
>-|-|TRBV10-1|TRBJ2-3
CAHVSGTDTQYF
TGCGCCCACGTCTCGGGCACAGATACGCAGTATTTT
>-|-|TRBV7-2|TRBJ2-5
CASSLGQNLQETQYF
TGTGCCAGCAGCCTAGGACAGAACCTACAAGAGACCCAGTACTTC
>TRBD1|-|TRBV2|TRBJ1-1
CASRGTGGTEAFF
TGTGCCAGCAGAGGGACAGGGGGGACTGAAGCTTTCTTT
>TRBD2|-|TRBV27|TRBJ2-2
CASSLFGGYTGELFF
TGTGCCAGCAGTTTATTCGGGGGGTACACCGGGGAGCTGTTTTTT
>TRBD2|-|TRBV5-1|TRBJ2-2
CASSLRGITGELFF
TGCGCCAGCAGCCTGCGGGGGATAACCGGGGAGCTGTTTTTT
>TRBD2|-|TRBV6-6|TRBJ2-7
CASSHGWGGSYEQYF
TGTGCCAGCAGTCACGGGTGGGGGGGCTCCTACGAGCAGTACTTC
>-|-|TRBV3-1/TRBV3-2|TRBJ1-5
CASSQGGSGNQPQHF
TGTGCCAGCAGCCAAGGAGGGTCTGGCAATCAGCCCCAGCATTTT